Below are 22 T cell receptor beta chains sequenced from a single sample in a study of cytomegalovirus exposure and HLA in healthy donors. Generated by immunoSEQ multiplex PCR, the TCRdb table keeps only in-frame clones and is missing some. The top ten hold approximately 0.84% of the sample, which has more than 300,000 clones, roughly 89% seen once. Sequencing was done on a sample of PBMCs. These receptor sequences come from a woman aged 18-29 years in good health and CMV-seronegative.

J is TRBJ2-3 and V is TRBV4-2, with 10 bases fitting TRBD2. The CDR3 is made up of 17 amino acids. Per the germline V gene, CDR1 is LGHNA and CDR2 is YNFKEQ. The junction had 7 bases not matched to a gene; V was cut back by 0 bases and J by 4 bases. CDR3 nucleotide sequence: TGTGCCAGCAGCCAAGAGGCTAGCGGGAGCCGAGCAGATACGCAGTATTTT. This encodes CASSQEASGSRADTQYF.

The genes are TRBV6-6 and TRBJ2-2, with TRBD1 identical over 7 bases. The CDR3 is 16 residues long. With V trimmed by 6 bases and J by 0 bases, 7 bases remained unmatched. CDR1 MNHNY and CDR2 SVGAGI come from the germline V gene (reference sequence). The CDR3 loop reads CASRYRQGSNTGELFF. The CDR3 DNA sequence: TGTGCCAGCAGATATAGACAGGGATCGAACACCGGGGAGCTGTTTTTT.

The V gene is TRBV11-2, the J gene TRBJ2-7; possible D gene TRBD1, 6 bases. Germline CDR1 and CDR2: SGHAT and FQNNGV. CDR3 length equals 15 residues. The V gene lost 1 base and the J gene lost 6 bases, with 16 bases spanning the gap. The CDR3 reads CASSLATGTGFEQYF. The CDR3 coding sequence is TGTGCCAGCAGCTTAGCCACGGGAACAGGGTTCGAGCAGTACTTC.

In DNA, the CDR3 is TGTGCCAGCAGCGATGGGGCTGGCTCTGAAGCTTTCTTT. Its protein is CASSDGAGSEAFF. The V and J genes are TRBV9 and TRBJ1-1, with D perhaps TRBD1 (5 bases). Germline lookup yields CDR1 SGDLS and CDR2 YYNGEE. The CDR3 is 13 amino acids. V lost 3 bases to trimming and J lost 6 bases, with 12 bases between them.

This clone was seen only once. J is TRBJ1-5 and V is TRBV2; 9 nucleotides agree with TRBD1. The ends lost 1 base at V and 6 bases at J; junction bases unmatched: 4. The CDR3 extends over 15 amino acids. Germline lookup yields CDR1 SNHLY and CDR2 FYNNEI. The CDR3 DNA reads TGTGCCAGCAGTGAAGGACAGGGGGGTGGTCAGCCCCAGCATTTT. Amino acid sequence: CASSEGQGGGQPQHF.

The chain combines TRBV5-8 with TRBJ2-7, with 9 positions matching TRBD1. The length of the CDR3 is 16 residues. J lost 5 bases, V lost 4 bases, and 13 bases had no gene match. Per germline, CDR1 SGHTS and CDR2 YDEGEE. CDR3 bases: TGTGCCAGCAGCAAGGATCCCGGGACAGGGTATGACGAGCAGTACTTC. Translating it yields CASSKDPGTGYDEQYF.

The chain uses TRBV4-3 and TRBJ1-5; D not resolved. The germline V and J ends were trimmed by 1 base and 7 bases, with 14 bases remaining between them. Germline CDR1 reads LGHNA; CDR2 reads YSLEER. The CDR3 has 15 amino acids. The CDR3 DNA reads as TGCGCCAGCAGCCAAGGGACCGGGGAAAGGCAGCCCCAGCATTTT. Translated: CASSQGTGERQPQHF.

This chain connects TRBV14 to TRBJ2-1; 7 bases agree with TRBD1. The J segment lost 2 bases and the V segment lost 1 base, leaving 8 bases of the junction unmatched. The CDR3 sequence is 17 residues long. Germline assignment: CDR1 SGHDN and CDR2 FVKESK. The CDR3 here is CASSQGPGQPTYNEQFF. The CDR3 bases are TGTGCCAGCAGCCAAGGCCCGGGACAGCCAACCTACAATGAGCAGTTCTTC.

Only one count was recorded for this clone. J is TRBJ2-5 and V is TRBV19; D not resolved. This CDR3 is built from 12 residues. CDR1 and CDR2 from the germline V gene are LNHDA and SQIVND (reference sequence). Trimming stripped 11 bases from V and 3 bases from J, with 13 bases between. CDR3 region: CAWWAPEETQYF. CDR3 DNA sequence: TGTGCCTGGTGGGCTCCCGAAGAGACCCAGTACTTC.

The genes are TRBV5-6 and TRBJ1-2; 7 bases align to TRBD1. The germline V gene has CDR1 SGHDT and CDR2 YYEEEE. This CDR3 is built from 15 residues. V was clipped by 0 bases and J by 4 bases; unmatched bases: 6. In nucleotides, the CDR3 is TGTGCCAGCAGCTTGGCGGCGGGACAGACCTATGGCTACACCTTC. This gives the protein CASSLAAGQTYGYTF.

The chain joins TRBV2 to TRBJ2-1; 8 positions agree with TRBD2. The CDR3 contains 15 residues. Trimming cost V 6 bases and J 0 bases; bases outside gene matches: 4. In germline, CDR1 is SNHLY, CDR2 FYNNEI. The CDR3 DNA follows: TGTGCCAGCAGAGCAAGCGGGAGCTCCTACAATGAGCAGTTCTTC. Its translation is CASRASGSSYNEQFF. The entire variable domain, with the rest obtained from reference TRBV2 and TRBJ2-1, is as follows: EPEVTQTPSHQVTQMGQEVILRCVPISNHLYFYWYRQILGQKVEFLVSFYNNEISEKSEIFDDQFSVERPDGSNFTLKIRSTKLEDSAMYFCASRASGSSYNEQFFGPGTRLTVL.

The V gene is TRBV6-5, the J gene TRBJ2-7; D is unclear. V lost 0 bases and J lost 2, with 8 bases in between. This CDR3 region has 14 residues. CDR1 MNHEY and CDR2 SVGAGI come from the germline V gene. CDR3 nucleotides: TGTGCCAGCAGTTACTCGGGCCTCACCTACGAGCAGTACTTC. Its protein is CASSYSGLTYEQYF.

This clone was observed once. The chain carries TRBV12-5 and TRBJ2-7, with 12 bases lining up with TRBD2. CDR1 LGHNT and CDR2 FRNRAP come from the germline V gene. V lost 3 bases to trimming and J lost 2 bases; unmatched junction nucleotides: 8. The CDR3 has 17 amino acids. The CDR3 coding sequence is TGTGCTAGTGGTTTTGGGCGGACTAGCGGGACTACCTACGAGCAGTACTTC. Its translation: CASGFGRTSGTTYEQYF.

The rearrangement links TRBV25-1 to TRBJ2-1; D is ambiguous. Per germline, CDR1 MGHDK and CDR2 SYGVNS. CDR3 length: 13 amino acids. V gave up 7 bases and J gave up 6 bases, with 13 bases separating them. The chain's CDR3 is CASTPTVLNEQFF. The DNA for the CDR3 is TGTGCCAGCACCCCCACAGTTCTCAATGAGCAGTTCTTC.

V gene TRBV7-9 combines with J gene TRBJ2-3; the match to TRBD2 covers 12 bases. The V segment lost 1 base and the J segment 5 bases; nucleotides outside the gene matches: 4. Germline V CDR1 and CDR2: SEHNR, FQNEAQ (reference sequence). The CDR3 is 16 residues long. CDR3 sequence (DNA): TGTGCCAGCAGCTTAGGACTAGCGGGAGTTTTAGATACGCAGTATTTT. It specifies CASSLGLAGVLDTQYF.

This clone was seen a single time. This sequence joins TRBV7-9 and TRBJ2-7; TRBD2 might be the D (8 bases). The germline V and J ends were trimmed by 4 bases and 3 bases, with 16 bases remaining between them. The CDR3 has 15 residues. From germline, CDR1 is SEHNR and CDR2 FQNEAQ (reference sequence). As DNA, the CDR3 is TGTGCCAGCAGCTCCGGGAGGGACAGTCACTACGAGCAGTACTTC. It translates to CASSSGRDSHYEQYF.

This clone was picked up a small number of times. The rearrangement joins TRBV27 to TRBJ1-1; no clear D gene. Trimming took 0 bases from V and 1 from J, leaving 3 bases between them. This CDR3 spans 13 amino acids. CDR1 and CDR2 from the germline V gene are MNHEY and SMNVEV (reference sequence). The CDR3 nucleotides are TGTGCCAGCAGTTTATCGGCGAACACTGAAGCTTTCTTT. Amino acid sequence: CASSLSANTEAFF.

The gene calls are TRBV7-9 and TRBJ1-1; D is uncertain. The CDR3 has 15 residues. The germline CDR1 and CDR2 sequences are SEHNR and FQNEAQ (reference sequence). The V end lost 4 bases, the J end lost 4 bases, and 16 bases lay between the germline ends. The chain's CDR3 is CASSSQTDRGTEAFF. DNA for the CDR3: TGTGCCAGCAGCTCACAAACGGACCGGGGCACTGAAGCTTTCTTT.

CDR3: CASRRGAGTEVFHGYTF. CDR3 coding DNA: TGTGCCAGCAGGCGGGGTGCGGGAACAGAAGTGTTCCATGGCTACACCTTC. This rearrangement joins TRBV5-4 to TRBJ1-2; D not certain. The V end was cut by 5 bases, the J end by 6 bases, with 26 bases between. The germline gives CDR1 SGHNT, CDR2 YYREEE (reference sequence). The CDR3 loop spans 17 amino acids. Supplemented by reference TRBV5-4 and TRBJ1-2, the full variable domain reads ETGVTQSPTHLIKTRGQQVTLRCSSQSGHNTVSWYQQALGQGPQFIFQYYREEENGRGNFPPRFSGLQFPNYSSELNVNALELDDSALYLCASRRGAGTEVFHGYTFGSGTRLTVV.

Concerning this clone itself: The same CDR3 arises from other DNA sequences in this sample as well. The chain couples TRBV18 to TRBJ2-2; 8 bases are a match to TRBD2. The CDR3 is 15 residues long. The V gene's germline CDR1 is KGHSH and CDR2 LQKENI. J lost 6 bases, V lost 3 bases, and 6 bases had no gene match. CDR3 bases: TGTGCCAGCTCACCCCCGGGACTAGGAGCCGGGGAGCTGTTTTTT. It translates to CASSPPGLGAGELFF.

The chain has TRBV7-2 and TRBJ2-7; 13 nucleotides agree with TRBD2. This CDR3 comprises 15 residues. CDR1 is SGHTA and CDR2 is FQGNSA in the germline V gene. J lost 6 bases, V lost 4 bases, and 6 bases had no gene match. CDR3 DNA sequence: TGTGCCAGCAGCTCAGAACTAGCGGGAGGGAGCGAGCAGTACTTC. It encodes CASSSELAGGSEQYF.

The chain links TRBV6-5 to TRBJ1-5, with 7 bases fitting TRBD1. The CDR3 extends over 15 amino acids. Losses at the gene ends were 0 bases for V and 3 bases for J; bases not matched to a gene: 2. Germline CDR1 and CDR2: MNHEY and SVGAGI. For the CDR3, the DNA is TGTGCCAGCAGTTACTCGGGACAGCCCAATCAGCCCCAGCATTTT. Its translation: CASSYSGQPNQPQHF.